Below, 12 T cell receptor beta chains from the same sample are listed, as sequenced in a study of pediatric ulcerative colitis. The repertoire was sequenced with immunoSEQ multiplex PCR; TCRdb's copy has only in-frame clones and lacks some. The repertoire holds about 32,000 clones, with 82% as singletons. Sequenced sample: blood. These receptors came from a boy younger than 18 with severe ulcerative colitis.

This clone was counted between two and nine times. The chain employs TRBV2 and TRBJ1-2; D not resolved. Germline-derived CDR1 and CDR2 are SNHLY and FYNNEI. There are 13 residues in the CDR3. V lost 4 bases and J lost 0, with 6 bases in between. In DNA form, the CDR3 reads TGTGCCAGCAGTGTAGAAGCTAACTATGGCTACACCTTC. This codes for CASSVEANYGYTF.

The rearrangement links TRBV29-1 to TRBJ1-1, with D tentatively TRBD1 (5 bases). In germline, CDR1 is SQVTM, CDR2 ANQGSEA. This CDR3 is 12 amino acids long. V lost 2 bases and J 4 bases, leaving 8 bases between the germline ends. This CDR3 is CSVERRGTEAFF. CDR3 in DNA: TGCAGCGTTGAAAGGAGGGGCACTGAAGCTTTCTTT.

This clone was detected once. The chain joins TRBV6-6 to TRBJ2-1; 8 bases line up with TRBD2. Germline-derived CDR1 and CDR2 are MNHNY and SVGAGI (reference sequence). The CDR3 is 13 residues long. The trim removed 5 bases at V and 8 bases at J, leaving 5 bases unmatched. CDR3 protein: CASSTRGGDEQFF. CDR3 coding DNA: TGTGCCAGCAGTACTCGGGGGGGCGATGAGCAGTTCTTC.

The CDR3, as DNA: TGTGCCAGCAGCTCGAGTCCCGGCTGGACCCAGTACTTC. Its translation is CASSSSPGWTQYF. The chain combines TRBV7-7 with TRBJ2-5, with unresolved D. Germline lookup yields CDR1 SSHAT and CDR2 FNYEAQ (reference sequence). The V and J ends lost 4 bases and 7 bases respectively, with 13 bases between them. This CDR3 contains 13 residues.

The chain's CDR3 is CASSPDGGGTYNEQFF. Written as DNA, the CDR3 is TGCGCCAGCAGCCCGGATGGTGGAGGGACCTACAATGAGCAGTTCTTC. This sequence joins TRBV5-1 and TRBJ2-1; possible D gene TRBD2, 6 bases. The CDR3 loop spans 16 amino acids. The V gene's germline CDR1 is SGHRS and CDR2 YFSETQ. Trimming left V 4 bases short and J 2 bases short, with 16 bases between.

The rearrangement links TRBV9 to TRBJ2-6; D gene ambiguous. Germline assignment: CDR1 SGDLS and CDR2 YYNGEE. V was cut by 0 bases and J by 7 bases, with 5 bases left in between. The CDR3 is 13 residues long. CDR3 sequence: CASSVDGANVLTF. The CDR3 region has the DNA TGTGCCAGCAGCGTAGATGGCGCCAACGTCCTGACTTTC.

This clone has a single count. V gene TRBV19 combines with J gene TRBJ2-3; D call uncertain. Germline V gene sequence: CDR1 LNHDA, CDR2 SQIVND (reference sequence). CDR3 length equals 15 residues. The V end was cut by 4 bases, the J end by 2 bases, with 13 bases between. The CDR3 spells CASSNGESNTDTQYF. CDR3 DNA sequence: TGTGCCAGTAGTAATGGGGAATCGAACACAGATACGCAGTATTTT.

The chain is built from TRBV7-2 and TRBJ2-7, with TRBD2 matching over 7 bases. The CDR3 spans 13 residues. The germline V gene has CDR1 SGHTA and CDR2 FQGNSA. The J segment lost 0 bases and the V segment lost 8 bases, leaving 4 bases of the junction unmatched. The CDR3 coding sequence is TGTGCCAGCGCAGCGGGGAGCTCCTACGAGCAGTACTTC. Amino acid sequence: CASAAGSSYEQYF.

The CDR3 is CASSQAPGQPQHF. The CDR3 DNA is TGCGCCAGCAGCCAAGCCCCTGGTCAGCCCCAGCATTTT. V is TRBV4-3 and J is TRBJ1-5, with no clear D. V lost 1 base, J lost 6 bases, and 7 bases lay in between. Germline V gene sequence: CDR1 LGHNA, CDR2 YSLEER. The CDR3 has 13 residues.

The gene calls are TRBV30 and TRBJ1-3, with D hard to call. Deletions cut 3 bases from V and 0 bases from J, with 9 bases between. This CDR3 has 14 amino acids. Germline CDR1 GTSNPN, CDR2 SVGIG (reference sequence). CDR3 bases: TGTGCCTGGAGAGGTCTGTTCTCTGGAAACACCATATATTTT. Residues: CAWRGLFSGNTIYF.

This sequence joins TRBV30 and TRBJ2-4; D ambiguous. In germline, CDR1 is GTSNPN, CDR2 SVGIG (reference sequence). The CDR3 is made up of 15 amino acids. Trimming removed 2 bases at V and 3 bases at J, with 14 bases between. The CDR3 nucleotides read TGTGCCTGGAGTACCACCACCTTTGGCAAAAACATTCAGTACTTC. Encoded protein: CAWSTTTFGKNIQYF.

This clone was seen a handful of times. The junction departs from the called germline gene at one end, perhaps through a read error. The rearrangement links TRBV7-2 to TRBJ2-7; possibly TRBD1 or TRBD2 for D (6 bases each). This CDR3 comprises 12 residues. Germline V gene sequence: CDR1 SGHTA, CDR2 FQGNSA. CDR3 residues: CASRYQVGGLNF. CDR3 sequence (DNA): TGTGCCAGCAGGTATCAGGTCGGGGGCCTAAACTTC.